The present T cell receptor (beta chain) was sequenced within a study of cytomegalovirus exposure and HLA in healthy donors. The study, taken as a whole, reports: It was reportedly the case that the classifier diagnosed cytomegalovirus status with high specificity and sensitivity.

The PCR employed 60 Vbeta primers together with 13 Jbeta primers. Repertoires were generated with immunoSEQ multiplex PCR, while TCRdb's copy carries only in-frame clones and drops some. The data show 100,000 or so clones, roughly 15% seen once. With respect to this clone: The antigen is unknown.

CDR3 length: 11 residues. V was clipped by 6 bases and J by 3 bases, with 4 bases between them. The germline V gene has CDR1 SGHTA and CDR2 FQGNSA. The chain recombines TRBV7-2 with TRBJ2-3; D uncertain. The specimen was PBMCs. The source of this sequence is a female donor in good health and CMV-seronegative. The CDR3: CASRRTDTQYF. CDR3 sequence (DNA): TGTGCCAGCAGGCGGACAGATACGCAGTATTTT.